A single sample gave rise to the 19 T cell receptor beta chains below, sequenced in a study of blood T cell repertoires in COVID-19. Profiling relied on immunoSEQ multiplex PCR, and the TCRdb table lists in-frame clones only, not all of them. The data show some 140,000 clones, 84% seen once. Sequencing input: PBMCs or T cells enriched from blood (not recorded which). Receptors were obtained from a man aged 35 to 55 with acute COVID-19.

V is TRBV6-4 and J is TRBJ1-1, with D maybe TRBD1 (6 bases). The CDR3 has 19 residues. Germline CDR1 and CDR2: MRHNA and SNTAGT. V was pared by 2 bases and J by 0 bases, with 22 bases between. The CDR3 sequence: CASSDPGAGGPVLNTEAFF. The CDR3, as DNA: TGTGCCAGCAGTGACCCAGGGGCAGGCGGACCAGTATTGAACACTGAAGCTTTCTTT.

This chain connects TRBV19 to TRBJ2-1, with 9 bases matching TRBD1. The trim removed 5 bases at V and 4 bases at J, leaving 9 bases unmatched. This CDR3 contains 16 residues. Looked up from germline, CDR1 is LNHDA and CDR2 is SQIVND (reference sequence). The CDR3 reads CASSSDRGLGYNEQFF. CDR3 nucleotides: TGTGCCAGTAGTTCGGACAGGGGTTTGGGGTACAATGAGCAGTTCTTC. Looking up the rest from reference TRBV19 and TRBJ2-1 gives the full variable domain: DGGITQSPKYLFRKEGQNVTLSCEQNLNHDAMYWYRQDPGQGLRLIYYSQIVNDFQKGDIAEGYSVSREKKESFPLTVTSAQKNPTAFYLCASSSDRGLGYNEQFFGPGTRLTVL.

The gene calls are TRBV28 and TRBJ2-5; the match to TRBD2 covers 8 bases. CDR1 MDHEN and CDR2 SYDVKM come from the germline V gene. V shed 2 bases, J shed 3 bases, and the junction held 5 bases outside the gene matches. This CDR3 contains 15 residues. The CDR3 loop reads CASSLTGGGKETQYF. CDR3 in DNA: TGTGCCAGCAGTTTAACTGGCGGGGGGAAAGAGACCCAGTACTTC.

V usage is TRBV28 and J usage is TRBJ2-1, with TRBD1 identical over 7 bases. The CDR3 loop spans 16 amino acids. Germline CDR1 and CDR2: MDHEN and SYDVKM. J was trimmed by 6 bases and V by 4 bases; bases with no gene match: 12. This chain's CDR3 is CASSSNKGQTSNEQFF. The CDR3 DNA reads TGTGCCAGCAGTTCAAACAAGGGACAGACTTCCAATGAGCAGTTCTTC.

V and J are TRBV4-1 and TRBJ1-3; D unclear. The length of the CDR3 is 15 residues. Trimming pared 0 bases from V and 4 bases from J, leaving 10 bases between. CDR1 and CDR2 (germline): MGHRA, YSYEKL. For the CDR3, the DNA is TGCGCCAGCAGCCAAGAGATGGTGGCCGGAAACACCATATATTTT. This translates into CASSQEMVAGNTIYF.

This clone was counted only a few times. The chain links TRBV27 to TRBJ1-6; D call uncertain. The CDR3 is 15 residues long. The ends were cut back, 4 bases at V and 5 bases at J, with 12 bases in the middle. The germline V gene has CDR1 MNHEY and CDR2 SMNVEV (reference sequence). CDR3 loop: CASSSALQNNSPLHF. The CDR3 nucleotides are TGTGCCAGCAGTTCGGCTTTACAGAATAATTCACCCCTCCACTTT.

This clone was seen a handful of times. The CDR3 spells CASRQQGAEKLFF. In nucleotides, the CDR3 is TGTGCCAGCAGACAGCAGGGGGCTGAAAAACTGTTTTTT. The chain uses TRBV2 and TRBJ1-4, with 8 bases matching TRBD1. The CDR3 extends over 13 amino acids. The V segment lost 6 bases and the J segment 7 bases; nucleotides outside the gene matches: 4. Germline values: CDR1 SNHLY, CDR2 FYNNEI.

This clone was seen a few times. The J gene is TRBJ1-5, the V gene TRBV6-5; TRBD1 aligns across 7 bases. Germline V gene lookup returns CDR1 MNHEY and CDR2 SVGAGI. The CDR3 is 13 residues long. V lost 6 bases and J lost 6; bases outside the gene matches: 5. The CDR3 protein is CASSRQGSQPQHF. CDR3 coding DNA: TGTGCCAGCAGCAGACAGGGAAGTCAGCCCCAGCATTTT.

In DNA, the CDR3 is TGCGCCAGCAGCGGGGGACAGGGGGCGCAAAGGGAGCTGTTTTTT. Amino acids: CASSGGQGAQRELFF. This chain connects TRBV5-1 to TRBJ2-2; 12 nucleotides line up with TRBD1. From germline, CDR1 is SGHRS and CDR2 YFSETQ. V lost 4 bases to trimming and J lost 9 bases; unmatched junction nucleotides: 7. This CDR3 is built from 15 residues. Full variable domain (outside the CDR3, taken from reference TRBV5-1 and TRBJ2-2): KAGVTQTPRYLIKTRGQQVTLSCSPISGHRSVSWYQQTPGQGLQFLFEYFSETQRNKGNFPGRFSGRQFSNSRSEMNVSTLELGDSALYLCASSGGQGAQRELFFGEGSRLTVL.

The rearrangement links TRBV10-2 to TRBJ2-5; D is possibly TRBD2 (6 bases). V lost 7 bases to trimming and J lost 3 bases, with 24 bases between them. The germline gives CDR1 WSHSY, CDR2 SAAADI. The CDR3 contains 17 residues. Written as DNA, the CDR3 is TGCGCCAGCACCCAGGGACTGGGCAGAGGGTTAGAAGAGACCCAGTACTTC. Its translation: CASTQGLGRGLEETQYF.

The chain has TRBV7-2 and TRBJ2-1; TRBD2 agrees at 9 bases. The ends lost 1 base at V and 7 bases at J; junction bases unmatched: 8. The CDR3 is 16 residues long. Germline loops: CDR1 SGHTA, CDR2 FQGNSA. Written as DNA, the CDR3 is TGTGCCAGCAGCTTAGGGGCTAGCGGGGACTATAATGAGCAGTTCTTC. Protein: CASSLGASGDYNEQFF. The whole variable domain, filled in from reference TRBV7-2 and TRBJ2-1, reads GAGVSQSPSNKVTEKGKDVELRCDPISGHTALYWYRQSLGQGLEFLIYFQGNSAPDKSGLPSDRFSAERTGGSVSTLTIQRTQQEDSAVYLCASSLGASGDYNEQFFGPGTRLTVL.

This chain joins TRBV6-5 and TRBJ2-1; maybe TRBD1 (6 bases). The CDR3 has 16 amino acids. Trimming took 1 base from V and 9 from J, leaving 19 bases between them. Germline V gene data show CDR1 as MNHEY and CDR2 as SVGAGI. The CDR3 here is CASSYLGTTTGFEQFF. The DNA of the CDR3 is TGTGCCAGCAGTTACTTAGGGACAACCACCGGCTTTGAGCAGTTCTTC.

This sequence joins TRBV5-4 and TRBJ2-1, with 8 positions matching TRBD2. The ends lost 0 bases at V and 7 bases at J; junction bases unmatched: 6. Germline lookup yields CDR1 SGHNT and CDR2 YYREEE (reference sequence). The CDR3 runs to 15 residues. CDR3 sequence: CASSLAGQRGNEQFF. The CDR3 DNA reads TGTGCCAGCAGCTTGGCCGGGCAGCGGGGGAATGAGCAGTTCTTC. The whole variable domain, filled in from reference TRBV5-4 and TRBJ2-1, reads ETGVTQSPTHLIKTRGQQVTLRCSSQSGHNTVSWYQQALGQGPQFIFQYYREEENGRGNFPPRFSGLQFPNYSSELNVNALELDDSALYLCASSLAGQRGNEQFFGPGTRLTVL.

CDR3: CASSRQRRITDTQYF. The CDR3 DNA sequence: TGTGCCAGCAGCCGCCAGCGGCGAATCACAGATACGCAGTATTTT. This chain links TRBV7-2 with TRBJ2-3, with a weak D call TRBD2 (5 bases). Looked up from germline, CDR1 is SGHTA and CDR2 is FQGNSA. Trimming took 5 bases from V and 2 from J, leaving 14 bases between them. The CDR3 is 15 amino acids. Supplemented by reference TRBV7-2 and TRBJ2-3, the full variable domain reads GAGVSQSPSNKVTEKGKDVELRCDPISGHTALYWYRQSLGQGLEFLIYFQGNSAPDKSGLPSDRFSAERTGGSVSTLTIQRTQQEDSAVYLCASSRQRRITDTQYFGPGTRLTVL.

The V gene is TRBV12-3 or TRBV12-4, the J gene TRBJ1-5; unclear D gene. Trimming cost V 5 bases and J 6 bases, with 11 bases left between them. The CDR3 length is 13 residues. In DNA form, the CDR3 reads TGTGCCAGCAGTAGAGGGCCGATTCAGCCCCAGCATTTT. Encoded protein: CASSRGPIQPQHF.

This clone was recorded a few times. This chain links TRBV28 with TRBJ1-1; D gene uncertain. Germline V gives CDR1 MDHEN, CDR2 SYDVKM. Trimming cost V 7 bases and J 5 bases, with 14 bases left between them. The CDR3 totals 13 residues. The CDR3 sequence is CASIPGRETEAFF. The DNA of the CDR3 is TGTGCCAGCATCCCGGGCCGGGAGACTGAAGCTTTCTTT.

A few counts support this clone. The rearrangement uses TRBV9 and TRBJ1-2; TRBD1 matches at 9 bases. The V gene end was trimmed by 4 bases and the J gene end by 4 bases; junction bases not matched to a gene: 2. Germline CDR1 and CDR2: SGDLS and YYNGEE. The CDR3 has 13 amino acids. For the CDR3, the DNA is TGTGCCAGCAGCCCGACAGGGGGCTATGGCTACACCTTC. It codes for CASSPTGGYGYTF.

The chain employs TRBV28 and TRBJ1-2; D remains ambiguous. Germline V gives CDR1 MDHEN, CDR2 SYDVKM. CDR3 length equals 14 residues. With 7 bases removed from V and 2 bases from J, the gap between germline ends came to 14 bases. DNA of the CDR3: TGTGCCAGCACTAACGGAGGGAACAACTATGGCTACACCTTC. Protein sequence: CASTNGGNNYGYTF.

V usage is TRBV28 and J usage is TRBJ1-3; D is possibly TRBD1 (5 bases). Germline V gene sequence: CDR1 MDHEN, CDR2 SYDVKM. This CDR3 has 15 residues. V lost 4 bases and J 4 bases, leaving 14 bases between the germline ends. The CDR3 sequence: CASSWGGKPGNTIYF. CDR3 bases: TGTGCCAGCAGTTGGGGGGGGAAGCCAGGAAACACCATATATTTT.